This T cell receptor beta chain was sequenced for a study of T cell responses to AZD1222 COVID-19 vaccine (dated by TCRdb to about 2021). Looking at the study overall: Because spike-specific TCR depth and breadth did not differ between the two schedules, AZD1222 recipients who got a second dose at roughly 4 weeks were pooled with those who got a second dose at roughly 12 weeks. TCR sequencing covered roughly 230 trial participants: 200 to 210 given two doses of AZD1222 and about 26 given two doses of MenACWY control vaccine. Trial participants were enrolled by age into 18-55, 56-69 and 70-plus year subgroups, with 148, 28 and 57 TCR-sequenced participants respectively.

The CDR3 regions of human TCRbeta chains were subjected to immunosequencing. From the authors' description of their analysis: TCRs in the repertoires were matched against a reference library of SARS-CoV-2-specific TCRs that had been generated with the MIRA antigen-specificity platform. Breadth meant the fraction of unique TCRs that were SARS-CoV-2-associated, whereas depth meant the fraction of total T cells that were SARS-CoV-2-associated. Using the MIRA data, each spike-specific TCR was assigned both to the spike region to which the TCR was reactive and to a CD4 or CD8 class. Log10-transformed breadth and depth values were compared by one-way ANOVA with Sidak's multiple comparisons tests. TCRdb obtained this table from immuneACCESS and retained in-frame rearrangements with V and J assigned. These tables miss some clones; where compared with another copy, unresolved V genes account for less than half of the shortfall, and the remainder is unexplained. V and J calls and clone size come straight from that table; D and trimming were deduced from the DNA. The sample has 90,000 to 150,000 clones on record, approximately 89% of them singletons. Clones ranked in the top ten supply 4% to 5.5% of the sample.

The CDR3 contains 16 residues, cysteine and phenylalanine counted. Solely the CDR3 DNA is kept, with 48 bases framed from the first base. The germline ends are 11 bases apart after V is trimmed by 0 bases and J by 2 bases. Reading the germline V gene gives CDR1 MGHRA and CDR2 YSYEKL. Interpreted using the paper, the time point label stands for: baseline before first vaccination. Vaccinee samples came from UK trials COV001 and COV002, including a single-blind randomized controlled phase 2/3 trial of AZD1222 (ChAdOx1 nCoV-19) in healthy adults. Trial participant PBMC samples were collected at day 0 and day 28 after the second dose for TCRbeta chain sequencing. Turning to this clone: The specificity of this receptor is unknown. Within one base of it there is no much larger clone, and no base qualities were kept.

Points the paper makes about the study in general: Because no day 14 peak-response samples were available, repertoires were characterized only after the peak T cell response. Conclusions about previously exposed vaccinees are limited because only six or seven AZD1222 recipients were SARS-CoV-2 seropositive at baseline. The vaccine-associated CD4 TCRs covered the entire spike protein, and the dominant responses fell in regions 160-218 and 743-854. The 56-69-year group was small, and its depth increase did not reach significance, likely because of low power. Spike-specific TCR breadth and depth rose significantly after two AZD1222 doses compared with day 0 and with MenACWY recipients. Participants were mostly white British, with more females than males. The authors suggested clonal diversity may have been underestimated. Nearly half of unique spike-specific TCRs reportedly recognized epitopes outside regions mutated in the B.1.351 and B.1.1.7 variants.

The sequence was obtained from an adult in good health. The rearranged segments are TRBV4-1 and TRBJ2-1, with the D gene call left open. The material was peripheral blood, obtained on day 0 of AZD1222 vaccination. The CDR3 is CASSQDPAAPYNEQFF. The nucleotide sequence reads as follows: TGCGCCAGCAGCCAAGATCCCGCCGCCCCCTACAATGAGCAGTTCTTC.